This entry is about one T cell receptor (beta chain). This clone was picked up a small number of times. This clone's antigen is unknown. Base qualities are not provided; no much larger clone lies one nucleotide away. The data originate from a study of cytomegalovirus exposure and HLA in healthy donors (dated by TCRdb to 2016 to 2017). Describing the broader study: An earlier analysis of 587 of the donors reported approximately 280 Gb of sequence data and 117 million unique TCR beta sequences obtained from some 170 million T cells. The aim of the study was to test whether cataloging public T cell receptors could identify signatures of past pathogen exposure. Roughly 300 gigabases of sequencing data and 70 million to 95 million unique TCR sequences made up an early release that covered over 550 HLA-typed donors. Rather than using new phenotypic data, the later analysis identified candidate immune exposures from TCR beta sequences and from how often those sequences occurred across donors. The study combined high-throughput TCR immunosequencing, statistical association of individual TCRs with disease status, and machine learning to predict cytomegalovirus infection status. To decide whether each TCR beta V gene segment behaved as functional or pseudogenic, an earlier analysis of some 580 of the donors relied on high-throughput TCR beta sequencing. The study used immunosequencing to profile the T cell repertoires of 600 to 850 subjects and linked those repertoires to cytomegalovirus serostatus. Donor age, sex, ethnicity and CMV serostatus were compiled together with the repertoire data. Across some 400 genotyped donors of the cohort, an average of approximately 240,000 unique TCR beta nucleotide sequences per donor were sequenced, and roughly 18% of those sequences were non-productive. Besides the first cohort of roughly 640 subjects, a separate validation cohort made up of some 110 different subjects was used. A later genetic analysis took genome-wide SNP genotypes for 398 of the 666 donors and used that subset as a discovery cohort. A later analysis re-analyzed previously published TCR beta repertoires from several hundred donors and added high-resolution HLA genotyping to study TCR occurrence patterns. The number of donors typed differed by locus, with roughly 620-640 for A, B, C, DRB1 and DQB1, about 500 for DQA1, 600 to 610 for DPA1, and under 490 for DPB1. Four or five DR-DQ haplotypes were handled as single units for association and clustering because linkage in the cohort was strong. All discovery cohort repertoires had been generated on a single sequencing platform. Of the approximately 400 genotyped donors, 81% were placed in the genetic ancestry cluster associated with self-reported Caucasian donors. HLA typing covered class I and class II loci at four-digit resolution.

Libraries were built with the immunoSEQ multiplex PCR assay. For the multiplex PCR, a mixture combining 60 forward primers for TCR Vbeta segments and 13 reverse primers for TCR Jbeta segments was used. Amplification of the CDR3 region of rearranged TCR beta genes was performed with a multiplex PCR assay on genomic DNA. The Illumina HiSeq System was used to sequence the amplified TCR beta libraries as 87-base-pair reads. Under the source paper's analysis protocol: Across the 670 or so repertoires, a later analysis counted 80 million or so unique TCR beta chains, approximately 12 million of which were shared by at least two donors. Raw reads were error-corrected and collapsed into unique sequences with a nearest-neighbor algorithm that merged closely related sequences to remove PCR and sequencing errors. Alignment of CDR3 sequences to IMGT reference sequences was used to assign V, D and J gene segments. For a sequence to be retained, a match of at least six nucleotides to both a V gene segment and a J gene segment was required. Rearrangements were classified as productive when the CDR3 lacked stop codons and remained in frame with V and J, and all other rearrangements were classified as non-productive. CDR3 was defined by IMGT convention, running from the second conserved V-encoded cysteine to the conserved J-encoded phenylalanine. The earlier analysis of about 590 of the donors excluded sequences that lacked an unambiguous match to a single V gene segment. An earlier analysis of around 600 of the donors classified V segments as functional when productive rearrangements were above 56.7% and as segregating when the standard deviation between donors was above 5%. A statistical classification framework was developed to diagnose cytomegalovirus status using the catalog of TCR beta chain sequences. A later analysis assigned V and J genes by comparing TCR nucleotide sequences with IMGT/GENE-DB human TR gene sequences. The TCRdist pipeline was used in a later analysis to assign CDR3 sequences and most-parsimonious VDJ recombination scenarios. In a later analysis, each TCR beta chain was defined by its CDR3 amino acid sequence together with its V-gene family, and reads without a unique V-gene family were excluded. In a later analysis, a few hundred highly shared, low-generation-probability nucleotide sequences were removed to address suspected cross-contamination and a sequencing artifact. A later analysis calculated a clonal expansion index for each public chain from normalized within-repertoire ranks of inferred template counts. In a later analysis, generation probabilities were computed with a VDJ recombination model fitted to out-of-frame rearrangements, and the resulting probabilities were checked against IGoR. In a later analysis, TCR-TCR, TCR-HLA and TCR-CMV co-occurrence was scored with hypergeometric tests, and a repertoire-size bias correction was applied to TCR pairs. To estimate false discovery rates, a later analysis permuted the HLA or CMV assignments 20 times. A later analysis grouped co-occurring TCRs with DBSCAN, adding TCRdist sequence similarity when clustering within HLA-allele-positive subsets. Repertoires with fewer than 30,000 or more than 120,000 public chains were left out of co-occurrence clustering, as were a handful of repertoires with anomalous nucleotide sharing. Drawn from immuneACCESS, this table holds only the in-frame rearrangements with V and J called that TCRdb kept. Clones are partly lost; checked studies trace under half to an unresolved V gene and leave the rest unexplained. V, J and clone size reflect that table, while D and trimming were determined from the DNA. The sample includes roughly 140,000 clones, with 82% observed a single time. Clones ranked in the top ten supply under 8% of the sample.

Overall study results and their limits: A further reported finding was that TCR beta sequences accurately predicted the HLA-A and HLA-B alleles for most subjects in the first cohort. An association between a missense DCLRE1C variant and V-gene and J-gene trimming of TCR beta chains was found in a later genetic analysis and replicated in an independent cohort. In a later analysis, TCR association rates were found to vary across HLA loci, with the most associated TCRs seen for DRB1 alleles and the fewest for HLA-C alleles. Specific HLA alleles were associated with 15,000 to 20,000 TCR beta sequences at a false discovery rate of 0.05 in a later analysis. A later analysis found that HLA-associated TCR beta chains were more clonally expanded and had lower generation probabilities than equally common non-associated chains. Around 16 rarely observed V segments, including chromosome 9 orphons, were excluded from the earlier analysis of several hundred of the donors because counts were too low. The authors suggested that the approach could potentially be generalized to other disease states and immunological phenotypes. In this cohort, only TCR beta chains were sequenced, and detectable features were limited by the absence of alpha or paired-chain data. In a later genetic analysis, fewer N-insertions in productive TCRs were reported among donors in an Asian-associated ancestry cluster than the approximately 710-donor mean. In a later analysis, several top co-occurrence clusters were reported to appear linked to parvovirus B19, influenza, CMV and Epstein-Barr virus. A cluster of highly shared sequence variants was judged likely to be a technical artifact of the sequencing pipeline. The classifier was reported to diagnose cytomegalovirus status with high specificity and sensitivity in both the original and validation cohorts. Linkage disequilibrium might explain the correlated functional status among segregating V segments, but an unknown experimental factor could not be ruled out. Sequencing depth was assumed to be roughly uniform across donors in the presence/absence analyses, though that assumption may not hold. In vitro tests confirmed that three of the cytomegalovirus-associated TCR beta chains recognize cytomegalovirus antigens. Most TCR sequences were observed very rarely across donors, whereas some public TCRs were present in many individuals. Strong co-occurrence of HLA alleles, especially DR and DQ, made assigning TCR associations to individual alleles difficult. In a later analysis, most CMV-associated TCR beta chains were found to appear HLA-restricted, with HLA associations seemingly driven largely by CMV exposure. For the cohort, immune exposure information was limited to CMV serostatus. The study gave a list of about 150 TCR beta chains associated with cytomegalovirus. Because HLA typing was missing for some donors at each locus, association tests included only the typed subset. An earlier analysis of 587 of the donors showed that most TCR beta V segments appeared in productive rearrangements either about 87% or about 30% of the time, which broadly matched IMGT annotations.

In total, roughly 670 healthy bone marrow donors made up the cohort. At the time of sampling, every cohort member was nominally healthy, though immune exposures that went unrecorded were likely present. The donor tested CMV seropositive, placing the donor among the 289 seropositive members of the cohort. A peripheral blood sample was collected from each donor, and TCR beta sequencing was performed on peripheral blood mononuclear cells. The Qiagen DNeasy Blood Extraction Kit was used to extract genomic DNA from the blood cell samples. Material: PBMCs. This clonotype was obtained from a woman aged 45-59 years in good health and CMV-seropositive.

At the DNA level, the sequence is TGTGCCAGCAGACGTTTCATCAGGGGTGGAAACACCATATATTTT. It translates to CASRRFIRGGNTIYF. This chain joins TRBV21-1 to TRBJ1-3; the tabulated D call, TRBD1, remains unverified against the DNA. TRBV21-1 is deemed a pseudogene. The CDR3 has 15 amino acids, counting the end cysteine and phenylalanine. Only the CDR3 DNA stays, 45 bases, in frame from base 1.